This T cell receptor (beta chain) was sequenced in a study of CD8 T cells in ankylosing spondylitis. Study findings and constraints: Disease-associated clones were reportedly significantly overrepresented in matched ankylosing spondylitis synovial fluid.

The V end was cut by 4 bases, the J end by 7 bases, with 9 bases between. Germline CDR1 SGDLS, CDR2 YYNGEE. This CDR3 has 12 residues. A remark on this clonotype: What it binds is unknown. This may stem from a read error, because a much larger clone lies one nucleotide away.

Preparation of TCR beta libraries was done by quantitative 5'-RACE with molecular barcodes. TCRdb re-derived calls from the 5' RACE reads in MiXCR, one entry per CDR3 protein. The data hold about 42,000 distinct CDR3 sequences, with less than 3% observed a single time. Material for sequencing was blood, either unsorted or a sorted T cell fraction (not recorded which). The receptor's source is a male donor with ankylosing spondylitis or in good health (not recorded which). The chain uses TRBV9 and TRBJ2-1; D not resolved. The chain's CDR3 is CASSPIGNEQFF. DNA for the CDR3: TGTGCCAGCAGCCCGATAGGTAATGAGCAGTTCTTC.